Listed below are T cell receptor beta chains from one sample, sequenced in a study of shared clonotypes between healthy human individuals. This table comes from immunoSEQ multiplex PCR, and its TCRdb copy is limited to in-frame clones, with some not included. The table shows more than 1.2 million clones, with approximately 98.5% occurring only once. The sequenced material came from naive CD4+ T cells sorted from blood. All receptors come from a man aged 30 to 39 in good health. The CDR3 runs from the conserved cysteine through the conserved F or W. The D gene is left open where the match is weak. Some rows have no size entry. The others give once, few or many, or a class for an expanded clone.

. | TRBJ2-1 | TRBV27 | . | TGTGCCAGCGGCTACAATGAGCAGTTCTTC | CASGYNEQFF
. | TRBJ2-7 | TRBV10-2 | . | TGCGCCAGCAGTGGATCCTACGAGCAGTACTTC | CASSGSYEQYF
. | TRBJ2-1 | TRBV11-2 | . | TGTGCCAGCAGCTTAGTAGTCTCTGTCGAGATCTTC | CASSLVVSVEIF
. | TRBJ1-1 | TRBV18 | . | TGTGCCAGCTCACCGCGTCCTACGGCACCGAACACTGAAGCTTTCTTT | CASSPRPTAPNTEAFF
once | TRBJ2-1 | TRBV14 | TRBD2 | TGTGCCAGCAGCCAAGCGGGACTAGCGGGAAGAAATGAGCAGTTCTTC | CASSQAGLAGRNEQFF
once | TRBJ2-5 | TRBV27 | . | TGTGCCAGCAGTTTGAGGAGGGGGCGCGGGGAGACCCAGTACTTC | CASSLRRGRGETQYF
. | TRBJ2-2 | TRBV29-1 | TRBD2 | TGCAGCGTGCGGACTAGCGAGACGAACACCGGGGAGCTGTTTTTT | CSVRTSETNTGELFF
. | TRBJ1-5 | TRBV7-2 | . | TGTGCCAGCAGCTTTTATGCGGGAGTTATTCATCAGCCCCAGCATTTT | CASSFYAGVIHQPQHF
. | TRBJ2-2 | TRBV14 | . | TGTGCCAGCCCCTGGGTTGGGGTCGGCGGGGAGCTGTTTTTT | CASPWVGVGGELFF
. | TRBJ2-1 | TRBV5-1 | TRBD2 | TGCGCCAGCAGCTTGGGCGGGACTAGCGGGATGGTTGAGCAGTTCTTC | CASSLGGTSGMVEQFF
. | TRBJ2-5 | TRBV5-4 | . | TGTGCCAGCAGCCCAAAGGGGCGGGGCCAGTACCAAGAGACCCAGTACTTC | CASSPKGRGQYQETQYF
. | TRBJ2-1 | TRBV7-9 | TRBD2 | TGTGCCAGCAGCTTCGGGACTAAGCACAATGAGCAGTTCTTC | CASSFGTKHNEQFF
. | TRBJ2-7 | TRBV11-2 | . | TGTGCCAGCAGACACTACGTGGGAAAAACCTACGAGCAGTACTTC | CASRHYVGKTYEQYF
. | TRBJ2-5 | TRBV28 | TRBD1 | TGTGCCAGCAGTTTAGGGGACAGGGTTGTAACAGAGACCCAGTACTTC | CASSLGDRVVTETQYF
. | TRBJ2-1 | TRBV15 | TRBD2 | TGTGCCACCAGCATCCGGACTAGCGGGAGGGGTTACAATGAGCAGTTCTTC | CATSIRTSGRGYNEQFF
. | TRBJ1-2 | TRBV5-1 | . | TGCGCCAGCAGTAGTGGGAGCGGGCCCTATGGCTACACCTTC | CASSSGSGPYGYTF
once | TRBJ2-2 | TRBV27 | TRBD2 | TGTGCCAGCAGTTTATCCGGAGGGACTAGCGGGAGTAGGTGGTACACCGGGGAGCTGTTTTTT | CASSLSGGTSGSRWYTGELFF